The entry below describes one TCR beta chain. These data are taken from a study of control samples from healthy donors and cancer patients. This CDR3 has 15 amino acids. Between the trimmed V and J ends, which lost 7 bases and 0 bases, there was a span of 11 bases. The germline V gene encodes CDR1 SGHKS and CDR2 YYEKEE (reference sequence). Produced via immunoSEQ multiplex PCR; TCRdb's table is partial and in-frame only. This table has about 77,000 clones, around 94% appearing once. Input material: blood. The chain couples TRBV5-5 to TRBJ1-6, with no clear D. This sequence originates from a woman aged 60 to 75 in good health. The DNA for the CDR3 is TGTGCCAGCGTGAACACCGGCTCCTATAATTCACCCCTCCACTTT. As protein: CASVNTGSYNSPLHF.